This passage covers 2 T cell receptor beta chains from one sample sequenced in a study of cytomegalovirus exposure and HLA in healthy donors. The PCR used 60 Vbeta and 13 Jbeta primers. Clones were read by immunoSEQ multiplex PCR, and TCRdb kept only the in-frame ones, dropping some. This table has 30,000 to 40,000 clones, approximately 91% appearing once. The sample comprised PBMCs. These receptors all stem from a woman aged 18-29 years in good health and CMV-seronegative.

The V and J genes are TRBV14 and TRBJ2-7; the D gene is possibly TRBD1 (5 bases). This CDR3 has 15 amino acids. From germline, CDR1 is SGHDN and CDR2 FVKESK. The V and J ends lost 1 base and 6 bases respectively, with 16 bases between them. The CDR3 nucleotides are TGTGCCAGCAGCCAAGTAAGGGGTAAACTTGGCGAGCAGTACTTC. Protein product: CASSQVRGKLGEQYF.

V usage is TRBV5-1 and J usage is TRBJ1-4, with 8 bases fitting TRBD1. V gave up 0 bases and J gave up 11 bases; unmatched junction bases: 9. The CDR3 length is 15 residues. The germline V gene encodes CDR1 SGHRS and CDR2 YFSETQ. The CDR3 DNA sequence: TGCGCCAGCAGCTTGGCGGCAGGGGGCAAGGCGAAACTGTTTTTT. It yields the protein CASSLAAGGKAKLFF.